Listed below are T cell receptor beta chains from one sample, sequenced in a study of cytotoxic CD8 clonotypes in ibrutinib-treated CLL. The data were produced by immunoSEQ multiplex PCR, yet TCRdb's version contains in-frame clones alone and is incomplete. The sample has approximately 210,000 clones; about two thirds are singletons. The sequenced sample was PBMCs, obtained after 24 months of ibrutinib treatment. The receptors derive from a human donor with chronic lymphocytic leukemia. Each CDR3 is given with its conserved first and last residue. A D gene is named only where the DNA matches it firmly. The size field is filled for only some rows; it gives once, few, many or a size class.

>-|once|TRBV29-1|TRBJ2-7
TGCAGCGTTACCATCACAGGATCCTACGAGCAGTACTTC
CSVTITGSYEQYF
>-|-|TRBV4-1|TRBJ1-5
TGCGCCAGCAGCCCGACAGAATATAGCAATCAGCCCCAGCATTTT
CASSPTEYSNQPQHF
>-|-|TRBV6-5|TRBJ1-5
TGTGCCACAGTTAAGGCGGGTGCAGACAATCAGCCCCAGCATTTT
CATVKAGADNQPQHF
>-|-|TRBV9|TRBJ2-2
TGTGCCAGCAGCCGGGAATTGAGGGGTCGATCGAACACCGGGGAGCTGTTTTTT
CASSRELRGRSNTGELFF
>-|-|TRBV14|TRBJ2-6
TGTGCCAGCAGCCAAGGACCCCCGTGGGGGGCCAACGTCCTGACTTTC
CASSQGPPWGANVLTF
>TRBD1|-|TRBV4-2|TRBJ2-7
TGTGCCAGCAGCCTATCATGGACAGGGAGTCGCGAGCAGTACTTC
CASSLSWTGSREQYF
>TRBD1|few|TRBV27|TRBJ2-2
TGTGCCAGCAACCAGGGGGCGCGGACCGGGGAGCTGTTTTTT
CASNQGARTGELFF
>-|-|TRBV27|TRBJ2-7
TGTGCCAGCAGTTTCGGGGGCAGTAACTACGAGCAGTACTTC
CASSFGGSNYEQYF
>TRBD1|-|TRBV25-1|TRBJ2-1
TGTGCCAGCAGTGAACCATTGGGACAGGGGGCCTACAATGAGCAGTTCTTC
CASSEPLGQGAYNEQFF
>TRBD1|-|TRBV27|TRBJ1-5
TGTGCCATCGGGACAGGGGGCGGTCAGCCCCAGCATTTT
CAIGTGGGQPQHF
>TRBD1|-|TRBV19|TRBJ1-1
TGTGCCAGTAGTATACTAGGGGGCACACAGTCGTTTGCTGAAGCTTTCTTT
CASSILGGTQSFAEAFF
>-|-|TRBV19|TRBJ1-5
TGTGCCGGTACCCCGGCGGGACTGACGAGCAATCAGCCCCAGCATTTT
CAGTPAGLTSNQPQHF
>-|-|TRBV7-6|TRBJ2-7
TGTGCCAGCAGCTTAGGGCCCAGCCCGGCCCCCTACGAGCAGTACTTC
CASSLGPSPAPYEQYF
>TRBD1|-|TRBV29-1|TRBJ1-4
TGCAGCGTGGGGTGGACAGGGGCCATTAATGAAAAACTGTTTTTT
CSVGWTGAINEKLFF
>-|-|TRBV7-2|TRBJ2-1
TGTGCCAGCAGCTTGGGTCTGGGTGAGCAGTTCTTC
CASSLGLGEQFF
>TRBD2|-|TRBV5-1|TRBJ2-7
TGCGCCAGCAGCCGACTAGCGGGAGGGCCGGGCGAGCAGTACTTC
CASSRLAGGPGEQYF
>-|-|TRBV19|TRBJ1-1
TGTGCCAGTAGTATACAGGGAACCAGAACAGGTGAAGCTTTCTTT
CASSIQGTRTGEAFF
>-|-|TRBV28|TRBJ2-7
TGTGCCAGCAGGTTAGCCCCCGAGGGCTACGAGCAGTACTTC
CASRLAPEGYEQYF
>-|once|TRBV20-1|TRBJ1-4
TGCAGTGCTAGAGTAGGAGAAAAACTGTTTTTT
CSARVGEKLFF
>TRBD1|-|TRBV7-6|TRBJ1-2
TGTGCCAGCAGCTTAGCGGTAGGGGGCACGGGCACCTTC
CASSLAVGGTGTF
>-|-|TRBV2|TRBJ1-3
TGTGCCAGCCGTGAGACATCTTCTGGAAACACCATATATTTT
CASRETSSGNTIYF
>-|few|TRBV10-2|TRBJ2-7
TGCGCCAGCAGGGGAAGCTACGAGCAGTACTTC
CASRGSYEQYF
>TRBD1|-|TRBV30|TRBJ1-2
TGTGCCTGGGAGACAGGGGCGGATGGCTACACCTTC
CAWETGADGYTF
>TRBD2|-|TRBV4-2|TRBJ2-3
TGTGCCAGCAGCCAAGACCCGGGGGGGACTAGCGGGAGAGCAGATACGCAGTATTTT
CASSQDPGGTSGRADTQYF
>TRBD2|-|TRBV9|TRBJ2-2
TGTGCCAGCAGCGTATCTAGCGGGAGGAACACCGGGGAGCTGTTTTTT
CASSVSSGRNTGELFF
>TRBD1|few|TRBV19|TRBJ1-2
TGTGCCAGTAGTAACCGGGACAGATATGGCTACACCTTC
CASSNRDRYGYTF
>-|few|TRBV18|TRBJ1-4
TGTGCCAGCTCAAGTTCTTTGGTAACTAATGAAAAACTGTTTTTT
CASSSSLVTNEKLFF
>-|-|TRBV6-5|TRBJ2-2
TGTGCCAGCAGTTACCGAGAGGGGGCGAACACCGGGGAGCTGTTTTTT
CASSYREGANTGELFF
>TRBD2|-|TRBV4-3|TRBJ2-2
TGCGCCAGCAGCCCTTCGGGACTAGCGGGAGAGTACACCGGGGAGCTGTTTTTT
CASSPSGLAGEYTGELFF
>-|few|TRBV5-6|TRBJ2-1
TGTGCCAGCAGCTTGGAGGGTGAGCAGTTCTTC
CASSLEGEQFF
>TRBD1|-|TRBV9|TRBJ2-7
TGTGCCAGCAGCCCTCCGGGACAGGGGATGTTCGAGCAGTACTTC
CASSPPGQGMFEQYF
>-|-|TRBV29-1|TRBJ2-1
TGCAGCATTTCCGGGCGTACCTACAATGAGCAGTTCTTC
CSISGRTYNEQFF
>-|-|TRBV4-2|TRBJ2-7
TGTGCCAGCAGCCAAGAAGCGGGACAGTCCTACGAGCAGTACTTC
CASSQEAGQSYEQYF
>-|-|TRBV2|TRBJ2-5
TGTGCCAGCAGCCAGGAGGGACAAGAGACCCAGTACTTC
CASSQEGQETQYF
>TRBD1|-|TRBV25-1|TRBJ1-2
TGTGCCAGCAGTGAAGGGGACAGGGTCTATGGCTACACCTTC
CASSEGDRVYGYTF
>TRBD2|-|TRBV7-9|TRBJ2-3
TGTGCCAGCAGCCTAGCGGGAGGGAGCACAGATACGCAGTATTTT
CASSLAGGSTDTQYF
>-|-|TRBV7-8|TRBJ1-3
TGTGCCAGCAGCCCGTACTCGACGAGCGGTGGAAACACCATATATTTT
CASSPYSTSGGNTIYF
>-|once|TRBV7-9|TRBJ2-5
TGTGCCAGCAGCTTTCCCCAGGGGATAGGGACCCAGTACTTC
CASSFPQGIGTQYF
>-|-|TRBV28|TRBJ2-7
TGTGCCAGCAGTTTAGAGCAGTACTTC
CASSLEQYF
>-|-|TRBV21-1|TRBJ2-5
TGTGCCAGCAGCAAATTAGGCTTAGCGGGAGGGGTAGAGACCCAGTACTTC
CASSKLGLAGGVETQYF
>TRBD1|-|TRBV6-5|TRBJ2-5
TGTGCCAGCAGTAGGGTAACAGGGGCTGGAGAGACCCAGTACTTC
CASSRVTGAGETQYF
>-|-|TRBV27|TRBJ2-7
TGTGCCAGCAGTTCCTCAATGGGTACCGGCGAGCAGTACTTC
CASSSSMGTGEQYF
>-|few|TRBV5-1|TRBJ1-1
TGCGCCAGCAGCTGGACGGTCGACACTGAAGCTTTCTTT
CASSWTVDTEAFF
>-|-|TRBV30|TRBJ2-3
TGTGCCTGGATTGGTGATCAACCCCCAGATACGCAGTATTTT
CAWIGDQPPDTQYF
>-|-|TRBV4-3|TRBJ2-7
TGCGCCAGCAGCCCCGGATACAGGGACGGTCGGATCGTGAACGAGCAGTACTTC
CASSPGYRDGRIVNEQYF
>TRBD2|-|TRBV13|TRBJ2-7
TGTGCCAGCAGCTCCAGAAGGACTAGCGGGAGCTCCTACGAGCAGTACTTC
CASSSRRTSGSSYEQYF
>TRBD1|few|TRBV6-5|TRBJ2-7
TGTGCCAGCAGTTACCGGGACAGGGTCTACGAGCAGTACTTC
CASSYRDRVYEQYF
>-|-|TRBV30|TRBJ1-2
TGTGCCTGGAGCTCGGGCGGCTATGGCTACACCTTC
CAWSSGGYGYTF
>-|-|TRBV7-9|TRBJ2-1
TGTGCCAGCAGCTTAGGAGCGGTCTCCTACAATGAGCAGTTCTTC
CASSLGAVSYNEQFF
>-|-|TRBV11-2|TRBJ2-1
TGTGCCAGCAGCTTAGGTCGCAACAATGAGCAGTTCTTC
CASSLGRNNEQFF
>TRBD2|once|TRBV5-6|TRBJ2-3
TGTGCCAGCAGCTCCGCACTAGCGACAGATACGCAGTATTTT
CASSSALATDTQYF